These T cell receptor beta chains were read from a single sample in a study of T-cell reconstitution after alpha-beta-depleted transplantation in children. Using its own MiXCR run on the PCR reads, TCRdb lists one record per CDR3 protein. The top ten hold approximately 11% of the sample, which has about 310,000 distinct CDR3 sequences, 23% seen once. The material was PBMCs, mostly from graft donor cells, obtained 180 days after TCRalphabeta/CD19-depleted stem cell transplant. Every receptor here comes from a male patient between 10 and 17 years old who had a stem cell transplant for acute lymphoblastic leukemia, so the T cells may come from the graft donor. Both conserved end residues are part of each CDR3. D genes are given only for firm matches. Part of the rows lack a size; the others show once, few, many or a class for expanded clones.

d_call | j_call | clone_size | v_call | cdr3_aa | cdr3_nt
TRBD2 | TRBJ2-1 | . | TRBV7-8 | CASSLRGTSGRGGNEQFF | TGTGCCAGCAGCTTAAGGGGGACTAGCGGGAGAGGGGGCAATGAGCAGTTCTTC
. | TRBJ1-2 | once | TRBV19 | CASSDLRSNYGYTF | TGTGCCAGTAGCGATCTTCGAAGTAACTATGGCTACACCTTC
TRBD2 | TRBJ2-1 | . | TRBV11-1 | CASSLRGLAGGDEQFF | TGTGCCAGCAGCTTACGGGGGCTAGCGGGAGGCGATGAGCAGTTCTTC
TRBD2 | TRBJ2-2 | few | TRBV10-2 | CASRIAGGNTGELFF | TGCGCCAGCCGGATAGCGGGCGGGAACACCGGGGAGCTGTTTTTT
. | TRBJ2-6 | once | TRBV18 | CASSPARVAGANVLTF | TGTGCCAGCTCACCAGCGAGGGTGGCTGGGGCCAACGTCCTGACTTTC
TRBD1 | TRBJ2-3 | . | TRBV5-1 | CASSPPTGFGTDTQYF | TGCGCCAGCAGCCCACCGACAGGGTTCGGCACAGATACGCAGTATTTT
. | TRBJ2-2 | once | TRBV18 | CASSPRVSTGELFF | TGTGCCAGCTCACCAAGGGTCAGCACCGGGGAGCTGTTTTTT
. | TRBJ1-5 | many | TRBV12-3/TRBV12-4 | CASILGRSNQPQHF | TGTGCCAGCATCCTTGGGAGGAGCAATCAGCCCCAGCATTTT
TRBD1 | TRBJ2-1 | . | TRBV5-1 | CASSFVTGLYNEQFF | TGCGCCAGCAGCTTCGTGACAGGGCTCTACAATGAGCAGTTCTTC
TRBD2 | TRBJ2-3 | . | TRBV11-2 | CASSLSLAGRTLTQYF | TGTGCCAGCAGCTTGTCTCTAGCGGGGCGAACATTAACGCAGTATTTT
. | TRBJ2-7 | few | TRBV5-1 | CASSFLNPYEQYF | TGCGCCAGCAGCTTCCTCAATCCCTACGAGCAGTACTTC
TRBD2 | TRBJ2-1 | few | TRBV29-1 | CSAPGPLIAGGSYNEQFF | TGCAGCGCCCCGGGTCCCCTAATAGCGGGAGGGTCCTACAATGAGCAGTTCTTC
TRBD2 | TRBJ2-5 | few | TRBV20-1 | CRTGLAVGGTQYF | TGCAGGACGGGACTAGCGGTCGGCGGGACCCAGTACTTC
TRBD2 | TRBJ2-1 | . | TRBV11-1 | CASSLKRAGEGISYNEQFF | TGTGCCAGCAGCTTAAAGAGGGCGGGAGAAGGAATTTCCTACAATGAGCAGTTCTTC
. | TRBJ2-7 | . | TRBV6-1 | CASRRYGLSYEQYF | TGTGCCAGCAGAAGATACGGACTCTCCTACGAGCAGTACTTC
TRBD2 | TRBJ2-2 | few | TRBV5-1 | CASSPGLAGGTNGELFF | TGCGCCAGCAGCCCGGGACTAGCGGGAGGGACCAACGGGGAGCTGTTTTTT
. | TRBJ2-3 | . | TRBV7-9 | CASSFNLGITDQPQYF | TGTGCCAGCAGCTTTAATTTAGGGATCACGGATCAGCCCCAGTATTTT
. | TRBJ2-2 | few | TRBV11-2 | CASSLGSSSYANTGELFF | TGTGCCAGCAGCTTAGGATCCAGCAGCTACGCGAACACCGGGGAGCTGTTTTTT
. | TRBJ1-3 | few | TRBV7-9 | CASSLATASSGNTIYF | TGTGCCAGCAGCTTAGCGACCGCCAGCTCTGGAAACACCATATATTTT
. | TRBJ1-4 | . | TRBV15 | CATSTGDSTTNEKLFF | TGTGCCACCAGCACGGGGGATTCTACAACTAATGAAAAACTGTTTTTT
TRBD1 | TRBJ2-2 | few | TRBV24-1 | CATSDIGQGANTGELFF | TGTGCCACCAGTGATATAGGACAGGGGGCGAACACCGGGGAGCTGTTTTTT
. | TRBJ1-1 | . | TRBV5-1 | CASSSTTEAFF | TGCGCCAGCAGCTCCACCACTGAAGCTTTCTTT